The 32 T cell receptor beta chains listed next were all sequenced from one sample in a study of graft-versus-host responses after intestinal transplantation. For these receptors, no antigen is known. Only in-frame clones appear in the TCRdb table, and some are missing; sequencing was by immunoSEQ multiplex PCR. In the table there are about 130,000 clones, just over 90% of which are singletons. Here the sequenced sample was unstimulated CD4+ T cells sorted from spleen or lymph node cells, taken before intestinal transplant. The source of these receptors is a human donor who received an intestinal transplant.

The V and J genes are TRBV6-1 and TRBJ1-5; D is ambiguous. The V and J ends lost 3 bases and 0 bases respectively, with 6 bases between them. The CDR3 is made up of 14 amino acids. Germline V gene lookup returns CDR1 MNHNS and CDR2 SASEGT. The CDR3 region has the DNA TGTGCCAGCAGTGACAGTCTTAGCAATCAGCCCCAGCATTTT. Translated, it gives CASSDSLSNQPQHF.

The sample holds a few counts of this clone. V gene TRBV6-6 combines with J gene TRBJ2-2; D possibly corresponds to TRBD1 (5 bases). Trimming shortened V by 6 bases and J by 1 base, and 9 bases separated the two germline ends. This CDR3 contains 14 residues. Looked up from germline, CDR1 is MNHNY and CDR2 is SVGAGI (reference sequence). CDR3 protein: CASSRVLNTGELFF. The CDR3 DNA sequence: TGTGCCAGCAGCAGGGTATTGAACACCGGGGAGCTGTTTTTT.

V usage is TRBV19 and J usage is TRBJ1-5; TRBD1 aligns across 7 bases. The CDR3 runs to 18 residues. Germline CDR1 is LNHDA and CDR2 is SQIVND (reference sequence). V lost 4 bases and J lost 3; bases outside the gene matches: 15. The CDR3 DNA sequence: TGTGCCAGTAGTACACCGACAGGGTCGGGTACAGCCAATCAGCCCCAGCATTTT. This gives the protein CASSTPTGSGTANQPQHF.

The J gene is TRBJ2-7, the V gene TRBV30; D assignment may be TRBD1 or TRBD2 (5 bases each). The V end lost 0 bases, the J end lost 4 bases, and 16 bases lay between the germline ends. Germline CDR1 is GTSNPN and CDR2 is SVGIG (reference sequence). This CDR3 has 15 residues. The CDR3 is CAWSVDRGSGYEQYF. Here the CDR3 DNA reads TGTGCCTGGAGTGTTGACCGGGGCTCGGGGTACGAGCAGTACTTC.

The chain recombines TRBV7-8 with TRBJ2-1, with 12 bases lining up with TRBD2. Trimming took 0 bases from V and 7 from J; bases not matched to a gene: 7. The CDR3 spans 17 residues. CDR1 and CDR2 (germline): SGHVS, FQNEAQ. The CDR3 nucleotides are TGTGCCAGCAGCTTAGCCCCCACTAGCGGGGGGTTGAATGAGCAGTTCTTC. It specifies CASSLAPTSGGLNEQFF.

J is TRBJ1-1 and V is TRBV18; TRBD1 matches 10 bases. The length of the CDR3 is 14 residues. V trimming: 4 bases; J trimming: 4 bases; junction bases outside the gene matches: 3. The germline V gene encodes CDR1 KGHSH and CDR2 LQKENI. In DNA form, the CDR3 reads TGTGCCAGCTCACGACAGGGGGCAAGCACTGAAGCTTTCTTT. Translation gives CASSRQGASTEAFF.

This clone showed up just a few times. The V call is TRBV4-1, the J call TRBJ2-2, with D possibly matching TRBD2 (6 bases). V was pared by 4 bases and J by 8 bases, with 20 bases between. In germline, CDR1 is MGHRA, CDR2 YSYEKL. The CDR3 sequence is 16 residues long. CDR3 in amino acids: CASSPGSGLKAGELFF. CDR3 nucleotide sequence: TGCGCCAGCAGCCCTGGGTCAGGACTAAAGGCTGGGGAGCTGTTTTTT.

This clone was detected only once. The chain couples TRBV11-2 to TRBJ2-7, with TRBD2 matching 8 bases. The J segment lost 4 bases and the V segment lost 4 bases, leaving 6 bases of the junction unmatched. Germline CDR1 reads SGHAT; CDR2 reads FQNNGV. The CDR3 contains 14 residues. The CDR3: CASSYRLARYEQYF. CDR3 sequence (DNA): TGTGCCAGCAGCTACAGACTAGCGCGTTACGAGCAGTACTTC.

The chain carries TRBV11-3 and TRBJ2-6, with D uncertain. The V and J ends lost 4 bases and 0 bases respectively, with 13 bases between them. Germline V CDR1 and CDR2: SGHNT, YENEEA. The CDR3 runs to 17 residues. This CDR3 reads CASSSGHISSGANVLTF. CDR3 sequence (DNA): TGTGCCAGCAGCTCGGGCCATATAAGCTCTGGGGCCAACGTCCTGACTTTC.

This chain links TRBV25-1 with TRBJ2-1, with 10 bases matching TRBD2. The CDR3 is made up of 14 amino acids. Trimming removed 5 bases from V and 8 bases from J; junction bases left unmatched: 6. Germline V gives CDR1 MGHDK, CDR2 SYGVNS. Written as DNA, the CDR3 is TGTGCCAGCAGTCCTGAGCGGGGGGGCCATGAGCAGTTCTTC. Its translation is CASSPERGGHEQFF.

J is TRBJ2-1 and V is TRBV7-2; no reliable D call. V was pared by 4 bases and J by 4 bases, with 2 bases between. CDR3 length: 11 amino acids. From germline, CDR1 is SGHTA and CDR2 FQGNSA. CDR3 bases: TGTGCCAGCAGCTGGTACAATGAGCAGTTCTTC. It yields the protein CASSWYNEQFF.

The rearrangement joins TRBV6-1 to TRBJ1-2; TRBD1 is a possible D gene (6 bases). Germline CDR1 MNHNS, CDR2 SASEGT. V lost 5 bases, J lost 4 bases, and 17 bases lay in between. This CDR3 has 15 residues. CDR3 nucleotide sequence: TGTGCCAGCAGTCCCGAGGGGGACACCCCCTATGGCTACACCTTC. As protein: CASSPEGDTPYGYTF.

The chain joins TRBV5-6 to TRBJ2-5, with unresolved D. This CDR3 is 15 amino acids long. V lost 2 bases, J lost 2 bases, and 13 bases lay in between. CDR1 and CDR2 from the germline V gene are SGHDT and YYEEEE. The CDR3 DNA reads TGTGCCAGCAGCTTTACGCTCGGCCCACAAGAGACCCAGTACTTC. Its protein is CASSFTLGPQETQYF.

V usage is TRBV7-9 and J usage is TRBJ1-2; TRBD1 matches 7 bases. Germline CDR1 and CDR2: SEHNR and FQNEAQ (reference sequence). V trimming: 4 bases; J trimming: 6 bases; junction bases outside the gene matches: 14. The CDR3 runs to 16 residues. The CDR3 nucleotides read TGTGCCAGCAGCTCTCCCCCCGACAGGGAATGTCATGGCTACACCTTC. Translating it yields CASSSPPDRECHGYTF. Full variable domain (missing parts from reference TRBV7-9 and TRBJ1-2): DTGVSQNPRHKITKRGQNVTFRCDPISEHNRLYWYRQTLGQGPEFLTYFQNEAQLEKSRLLSDRFSAERPKGSFSTLEIQRTEQGDSAMYLCASSSPPDRECHGYTFGSGTRLTVV.

V is TRBV5-6 and J is TRBJ1-5, with 7 positions matching TRBD1. This CDR3 comprises 15 residues. Per the germline V gene, CDR1 is SGHDT and CDR2 is YYEEEE. Trimming at V came to 2 bases and at J to 7 bases, leaving 9 bases not matched to a gene. The CDR3 bases are TGTGCCAGCAGCTTCGGAGGGGGCGTTATCCAGCCCCAGCATTTT. Encoded protein: CASSFGGGVIQPQHF.

The chain recombines TRBV30 with TRBJ2-7; D unresolved. Between the trimmed V and J ends, which lost 0 bases and 0 bases, there was a span of 9 bases. The CDR3 totals 14 residues. Germline V gene lookup returns CDR1 GTSNPN and CDR2 SVGIG (reference sequence). CDR3 in amino acids: CAWSVGPSSYEQYF. CDR3 DNA: TGTGCCTGGAGTGTAGGTCCGAGCTCCTACGAGCAGTACTTC.

The genes are TRBV11-2 and TRBJ2-5; D is ambiguous. CDR1 is SGHAT, CDR2 FQNNGV, per germline. The CDR3 sequence is 11 residues long. Trimming cost V 5 bases and J 1 base, with 2 bases left between them. In DNA, the CDR3 is TGTGCCAGCAGCATCCAAGAGACCCAGTACTTC. Protein product: CASSIQETQYF.

V and J are TRBV19 and TRBJ2-5; 10 bases match TRBD2. J lost 2 bases, V lost 1 base, and 19 bases had no gene match. CDR3 length equals 21 residues. Germline V gene sequence: CDR1 LNHDA, CDR2 SQIVND (reference sequence). CDR3 sequence: CASSIGSGLPSGGARQETQYF. CDR3 DNA: TGTGCCAGTAGTATAGGGTCTGGACTTCCTAGCGGGGGAGCCCGTCAAGAGACCCAGTACTTC.

The rearrangement links TRBV10-3 to TRBJ2-2; possible D gene TRBD2, 5 bases. From germline, CDR1 is ENHRY and CDR2 SYGVKD. The CDR3 sequence is 13 residues long. With 6 bases removed from V and 7 bases from J, the gap between germline ends came to 12 bases. The CDR3, as DNA: TGTGCCATCAGGCAAGGACTTAACGGGGAGCTGTTTTTT. Protein: CAIRQGLNGELFF.

This chain connects TRBV10-3 to TRBJ1-1; 7 positions match TRBD1. CDR1 is ENHRY and CDR2 is SYGVKD in the germline V gene. The junction had 11 bases not matched to a gene; V was cut back by 10 bases and J by 3 bases. The CDR3 consists of 14 residues. The CDR3 is CATIRGDMDTEAFF. CDR3 nucleotides: TGTGCCACGATCAGGGGGGACATGGACACTGAAGCTTTCTTT.

The chain links TRBV5-4 to TRBJ1-2, with D perhaps TRBD1 (6 bases). Germline loops: CDR1 SGHNT, CDR2 YYREEE (reference sequence). Trimming removed 4 bases at V and 2 bases at J, with 21 bases between. The CDR3 totals 17 residues. The CDR3 is CASSPGTSGGANYGYTF. CDR3 nucleotide sequence: TGTGCCAGCAGCCCCGGGACTAGCGGGGGGGCCAACTATGGCTACACCTTC.

The sample holds one count of this clone. This rearrangement joins TRBV11-3 to TRBJ2-1; D might be TRBD1 (6 bases). V lost 3 bases and J 4 bases, leaving 13 bases between the germline ends. The CDR3 is 15 amino acids. Germline V gives CDR1 SGHNT, CDR2 YENEEA. The CDR3 spells CASSLPGTLYNEQFF. The DNA for the CDR3 is TGTGCCAGCAGCTTGCCCGGGACACTATACAATGAGCAGTTCTTC.

This chain joins TRBV7-3 and TRBJ2-7; D is perhaps TRBD1 or TRBD2 (5 bases each). Per the germline V gene, CDR1 is SGHTA and CDR2 is FQGTGA. CDR3 length: 13 residues. The V end lost 1 base, the J end lost 3 bases, and 7 bases lay between the germline ends. CDR3 region: CASSLSGGYEQYF. For the CDR3, the DNA is TGTGCCAGCAGCTTAAGTGGGGGCTACGAGCAGTACTTC.

V usage is TRBV5-4 and J usage is TRBJ2-7, with 11 bases identical to TRBD1. Germline V lookup: CDR1 SGHNT, CDR2 YYREEE (reference sequence). The CDR3 is made up of 15 amino acids. The trim removed 0 bases at V and 9 bases at J, leaving 8 bases unmatched. DNA of the CDR3: TGTGCCAGCAGCTTGGGGGGGACAGGGGGATCTAGGCAGTACTTC. This codes for CASSLGGTGGSRQYF.

The V and J genes are TRBV2 and TRBJ2-2, with D unresolved. The V end lost 0 bases, the J end lost 5 bases, and 4 bases lay between the germline ends. CDR1 is SNHLY and CDR2 is FYNNEI in the germline V gene. The CDR3 has 13 amino acids. CDR3 sequence reads: CASSEAGTGELFF. The CDR3 region has the DNA TGTGCCAGCAGTGAAGCGGGAACCGGGGAGCTGTTTTTT.

The CDR3 loop is CASSYDNEQFF. CDR3 nucleotides: TGTGCCAGCTCCTATGACAATGAGCAGTTCTTC. The V gene is TRBV27, the J gene TRBJ2-1; D ambiguous. Trimming cost V 8 bases and J 5 bases, with 7 bases left between them. The germline gives CDR1 MNHEY, CDR2 SMNVEV (reference sequence). The CDR3 has 11 amino acids.

The gene calls are TRBV19 and TRBJ1-2; 9 bases are shared with TRBD1. The CDR3 spans 15 residues. Germline assignment: CDR1 LNHDA and CDR2 SQIVND (reference sequence). Trimming removed 4 bases from V and 2 bases from J; junction bases left unmatched: 5. The CDR3 bases are TGTGCCAGTAGTACTGGACAGGGGCGGAACTATGGCTACACCTTC. Encoded protein: CASSTGQGRNYGYTF.

The CDR3 sequence is CASSLGGTPQETQYF. The CDR3 bases are TGTGCCAGCAGCTTAGGAGGGACACCCCAAGAGACCCAGTACTTC. V gene TRBV7-9 combines with J gene TRBJ2-5, with D possibly being TRBD1 (6 bases). In germline, CDR1 is SEHNR, CDR2 FQNEAQ (reference sequence). Trimming removed 1 base from V and 1 base from J, with 10 bases in between. The CDR3 is 15 residues long. Combining the CDR3 with reference TRBV7-9 and TRBJ2-5 gives the whole variable domain DTGVSQNPRHKITKRGQNVTFRCDPISEHNRLYWYRQTLGQGPEFLTYFQNEAQLEKSRLLSDRFSAERPKGSFSTLEIQRTEQGDSAMYLCASSLGGTPQETQYFGPGTRLLVL.

The CDR3 spells CASSSMRQAAFF. The CDR3 DNA reads as TGTGCCAGCAGCTCCATGAGACAGGCAGCTTTCTTT. The chain uses TRBV7-2 and TRBJ1-1; D perhaps matches TRBD1 (6 bases). Per the germline V gene, CDR1 is SGHTA and CDR2 is FQGNSA. The length of the CDR3 is 12 residues. Trimming took off 4 bases at V and 10 bases at J, with 13 bases between the two ends.

The V gene is TRBV7-3, the J gene TRBJ2-1, with 7 bases matching TRBD1. V was pared by 3 bases and J by 4 bases, with 6 bases of the junction left unmatched. This CDR3 has 15 amino acids. The germline gives CDR1 SGHTA, CDR2 FQGTGA. The CDR3 spells CASSFVGGRYNEQFF. CDR3 in DNA: TGTGCCAGCAGCTTCGTAGGGGGCCGATACAATGAGCAGTTCTTC.

The sample holds one count of this clone. The J gene is TRBJ2-2, the V gene TRBV4-1; 8 positions match TRBD1. Germline CDR1 reads MGHRA; CDR2 reads YSYEKL. The CDR3 consists of 17 residues. V dropped 4 bases and J dropped 5; count of bases not matched to a gene: 12. CDR3 nucleotides: TGCGCCAGCAGCCGACCCTTCGACAGGGGAGGTACCGGGGAGCTGTTTTTT. This codes for CASSRPFDRGGTGELFF.

The chain has TRBV18 and TRBJ2-1; either TRBD1 or TRBD2 may fit D (5 bases each). This CDR3 contains 15 residues. Trimming shortened V by 2 bases and J by 6 bases, and 14 bases separated the two germline ends. Germline V CDR1 and CDR2: KGHSH, LQKENI. The CDR3 is CASSPVDRDGNEQFF. The CDR3 DNA reads as TGTGCCAGCTCACCAGTCGACCGGGACGGCAATGAGCAGTTCTTC.